This TCR beta chain was captured by sequencing in a study of draining lymph node invasion in breast cancer (dated by TCRdb to 2019 to 2021). About the investigation overall: Nodal metastasis was diagnosed by histology and cytokeratin immunohistochemistry, and confirmation was obtained by EpCAM/CD45 flow cytometry. The separate targeted TCR sequencing included lymph nodes from five patients, and primary tumors were also sequenced for most of those five patients. In a separate targeted assay, bulk TCR-beta CDR3 sequencing compared sorted memory regulatory T cells and memory conventional CD4 T cells across breast cancer tissues. From each patient, matched non-invaded and tumor-invaded tumor-draining lymph nodes and the primary tumor were collected, and both Treg and Tconv subsets were profiled.

For memory conventional CD4 T cells, the sort was based on CD4+ CD45RA- CD25- cells. Whether a tumor-draining lymph node counted as invaded or non-invaded depended on the presence or absence of metastatic tumor cells. T cells were pre-enriched with a Miltenyi Pan T Cell isolation kit before staining and sorting. Immunohistochemistry for estrogen receptor, progesterone receptor, HER2 and Ki-67 was used to characterize the primary tumors. Within a few hours after surgery, the fresh surgical tissue was processed by cutting it into small fragments. Tissue fragments were enzymatically digested with Liberase TL plus DNase for approximately 22 minutes and were then filtered through a 40-micrometer strainer. Sorting used a BD FACS Aria II with about 98-99% purity, after DAPI live/dead staining. Sorted cells were lysed in TCL buffer, and RNA was purified with a Norgen Single Cell RNA purification kit including DNase treatment.

Beyond this particular receptor, the publication reports: The tumor top-100 clone tracking analysis could be carried out in only a couple of patients. Shared TCRs between Treg and Tconv subsets were considered suggestive but not proof of common clonal origin. Roughly 12-25% of Treg TCRs were shared with Tconvs per tissue, interpreted as suggesting peripheral Treg induction. Some of the top 100 tumor clones were detected in invaded and non-invaded nodes, and this detection was taken to suggest recirculation between tumor and draining nodes. According to the targeted TCR-seq data, Tregs appeared to be more clonally expanded than Tconvs in every tissue, and both subsets had lower diversity in tumor than in lymph nodes. Data could not resolve whether Treg conversion occurred in a given organ or whether converted Tregs recirculated between nodes and tumor.

Library creation used bulk RNA-seq. The instrument given in TCRdb is Illumina HiSeq 2500. As for the original processing: For the separate targeted TCR-seq dataset, MiXCR version 2.1.5 with default parameters extracted and quantified CDR3 sequences from raw reads. The separate targeted TCR-seq dataset defined each TCR-beta clone by its combination of V gene, J gene and CDR3 sequence. In the separate targeted TCR-seq dataset, clones with fewer than three counts were removed, then only the 90% most strongly expressed clones per sample were retained. The separate targeted TCR-seq dataset calculated Treg-Tconv overlap for each tissue as the number of shared clones divided by the total number of Treg clones, multiplied by 100. Using fastp trimming at Q25 and MiXCR clonotype assembly, TCRdb reanalyzed the public sequencing data and kept in-frame beta chains. A single entry per CDR3 protein holds the most common genes and DNA from its merged rows. The V and J calls shown here were made by TCRdb, not taken from the authors' results. In this sample the table shows roughly 2,000 distinct CDR3 sequences, over 65% of which occur a single time. Clones ranked in the top ten supply 2.4% of the sample.

V lost 1 base and J lost 6 bases, and the count of bases not matched to a germline gene is 4. The CDR3 starts with the cysteine, ends with the phenylalanine, and has 13 residues. The retained sequence is limited to the CDR3, 39 bases, with the frame set at the first base. Taken from the germline V gene (reference sequence), the CDR1 and CDR2 loops are DFQATT and SNEGSKA. This clonotype was observed a few times. Its antigen specificity is not known. The input lacks base qualities; no much larger clone sits a single base away. The chain uses TRBV20-1 and TRBJ1-2; TRBD1 agrees with 8 junctional bases. Sequenced: sorted memory CD4+ effector T cells from a lymph node. The label giving this sample's cell subset or site can be read as: CD45RA-negative sorted CD4+ T cells (memory Tconv or effector/memory Treg). The clonotype was recovered from a female donor with luminal breast cancer. For the CDR3, the sequence is CSARGTGLDGYTF. The nucleotides are TGCAGTGCTAGAGGGACAGGGTTGGATGGCTACACCTTC.